A selection of T cell receptor beta chains follows, all from one sample in a study of technical replicates of blood from several donors. The repertoire was sequenced with immunoSEQ multiplex PCR; TCRdb's copy has only in-frame clones and lacks some. Of about 66,000 clones in the sample, 88% were seen once. Sequences were obtained from PBMCs. The receptor set was obtained from a human donor in good health. Some clones in this sample may be carry-over from other donors' samples. Each CDR3 is given with its conserved first and last residue. D genes are given only for firm matches. Clone size is shown for a subset of rows, as once, few, many or a class of expanded clone.

D: -
V: TRBV7-9
size: -
J: TRBJ1-1
CDR3: CASSLSGGNTEAFF
DNA: TGTGCCAGCAGCCTCTCAGGTGGCAACACTGAAGCTTTCTTT

D: TRBD1
V: TRBV7-6
size: -
J: TRBJ2-5
CDR3: CASSPGQGQETQYF
DNA: TGTGCCAGCAGCCCAGGACAGGGCCAAGAGACCCAGTACTTC

D: -
V: TRBV6-6
size: -
J: TRBJ2-7
CDR3: CASSYSSEGPTSGQYF
DNA: TGTGCCAGCAGTTACTCGAGTGAGGGCCCGACCTCCGGGCAGTACTTC

D: TRBD1
V: TRBV7-9
size: -
J: TRBJ2-7
CDR3: CASSLARATGVTEQYF
DNA: TGTGCCAGCAGCTTAGCGCGTGCGACAGGGGTTACCGAGCAGTACTTC

D: -
V: TRBV18
size: -
J: TRBJ1-6
CDR3: CASSPGKGIPLHF
DNA: TGTGCCAGCTCACCTGGGAAGGGGATCCCCCTCCACTTT

D: -
V: TRBV11-2
size: -
J: TRBJ2-7
CDR3: CASSYDRNYEQYF
DNA: TGTGCCAGCAGCTATGACAGAAACTACGAGCAGTACTTC

D: -
V: TRBV4-1
size: -
J: TRBJ1-5
CDR3: CASRDTASRNNQPQHF
DNA: TGCGCCAGCAGGGACACGGCATCTCGTAACAATCAGCCCCAGCATTTT

D: -
V: TRBV11-1
size: -
J: TRBJ2-1
CDR3: CASSLNGQSYNEQFF
DNA: TGTGCCAGCAGCTTAAATGGACAGAGTTACAATGAGCAGTTCTTC

D: -
V: TRBV29-1
size: -
J: TRBJ2-5
CDR3: CSANSGTLETQYF
DNA: TGCAGCGCGAACTCCGGGACTCTCGAGACCCAGTACTTC

D: TRBD1
V: TRBV6-4
size: -
J: TRBJ1-6
CDR3: CASSIRDRLSPLHF
DNA: TGTGCCAGCAGTATCCGGGACAGATTATCACCCCTCCACTTT

D: TRBD1
V: TRBV28
size: -
J: TRBJ1-1
CDR3: CASSSGQGAEAFF
DNA: TGTGCCAGCAGTTCAGGACAGGGAGCTGAAGCTTTCTTT

D: -
V: TRBV6-1
size: -
J: TRBJ2-2
CDR3: CASSEMGRGTGELFF
DNA: TGTGCCAGCAGTGAAATGGGCAGGGGAACCGGGGAGCTGTTTTTT

D: TRBD1
V: TRBV2
size: once
J: TRBJ2-6
CDR3: CASSPRDRADSGANVLTF
DNA: TGTGCCAGCAGTCCAAGGGACAGGGCAGACTCTGGGGCCAACGTCCTGACTTTC

D: -
V: TRBV5-1
size: few
J: TRBJ2-7
CDR3: CASSRDSYEQYF
DNA: TGCGCCAGCAGCAGAGACAGCTACGAGCAGTACTTC

D: TRBD2
V: TRBV5-6
size: -
J: TRBJ2-1
CDR3: CASSLRLAGVSEQFF
DNA: TGTGCCAGCAGCTTGCGCCTAGCGGGAGTAAGTGAGCAGTTCTTC

D: -
V: TRBV5-4
size: -
J: TRBJ2-2
CDR3: CASSFGSRGELFF
DNA: TGTGCCAGCAGCTTTGGGAGCAGGGGGGAGCTGTTTTTT

D: -
V: TRBV10-2
size: once
J: TRBJ2-2
CDR3: CASSDTGELFF
DNA: TGCGCCAGCAGCGACACCGGGGAGCTGTTTTTT

D: TRBD1
V: TRBV4-3
size: -
J: TRBJ2-7
CDR3: CASSQVIASGGSEQYF
DNA: TGCGCCAGCAGCCAGGTCATCGCGTCAGGGGGCTCGGAGCAGTACTTC

D: -
V: TRBV11-3
size: -
J: TRBJ1-1
CDR3: CASSQGLNTEAFF
DNA: TGTGCCAGCAGCCAGGGTTTGAACACTGAAGCTTTCTTT

D: TRBD1
V: TRBV6-5
size: -
J: TRBJ2-7
CDR3: CAIGTGPYEQYF
DNA: TGTGCCATCGGGACAGGGCCCTACGAGCAGTACTTC

D: -
V: TRBV7-8
size: once
J: TRBJ2-3
CDR3: CASSLADTQYF
DNA: TGTGCCAGCAGCCTCGCAGATACGCAGTATTTT

D: -
V: TRBV6-7
size: once
J: TRBJ1-6
CDR3: CASSNKLRGLHF
DNA: TGTGCCAGCAGCAATAAACTCAGGGGCCTCCACTTT

D: -
V: TRBV6-5
size: medium-sized
J: TRBJ1-1
CDR3: CASSSITYEAFF
DNA: TGTGCCAGCAGTTCCATCACTTATGAAGCTTTCTTT

D: -
V: TRBV30
size: few
J: TRBJ1-5
CDR3: CAWRGDTISPQHF
DNA: TGTGCCTGGAGAGGGGACACCATCTCGCCCCAGCATTTT

D: TRBD1
V: TRBV15
size: -
J: TRBJ1-1
CDR3: CATSRPGGITEAFF
DNA: TGTGCCACCAGCAGGCCAGGGGGGATCACTGAAGCTTTCTTT

D: TRBD2
V: TRBV30
size: -
J: TRBJ2-3
CDR3: CAWRKRELTDTQYF
DNA: TGTGCCTGGAGGAAGCGGGAACTTACAGATACGCAGTATTTT

D: -
V: TRBV6-1
size: -
J: TRBJ1-2
CDR3: CASSVGQGSSYGYTF
DNA: TGTGCCAGCAGTGTGGGCCAGGGTTCTTCCTATGGCTACACCTTC

D: -
V: TRBV5-4
size: -
J: TRBJ1-2
CDR3: CASSLEQGYGYTF
DNA: TGTGCCAGCAGCTTGGAGCAGGGCTATGGCTACACCTTC

D: TRBD1
V: TRBV5-1
size: -
J: TRBJ1-1
CDR3: CASSGTGQGATEAFF
DNA: TGCGCCAGCAGCGGGACGGGACAGGGAGCTACTGAAGCTTTCTTT

D: TRBD1
V: TRBV9
size: -
J: TRBJ1-4
CDR3: CASSVRTGGGEKLFF
DNA: TGTGCCAGCAGCGTTCGAACAGGGGGCGGTGAAAAACTGTTTTTT

D: TRBD1
V: TRBV7-9
size: -
J: TRBJ1-1
CDR3: CASSTWRDREAFF
DNA: TGTGCCAGCAGCACCTGGCGGGACAGAGAAGCTTTCTTT

D: TRBD1
V: TRBV19
size: -
J: TRBJ1-1
CDR3: CASTLQGAVSEAFF
DNA: TGTGCCAGTACCTTACAGGGGGCGGTTTCTGAAGCTTTCTTT

D: -
V: TRBV2
size: -
J: TRBJ1-3
CDR3: CATRGGAIGNTIYF
DNA: TGTGCCACCCGGGGAGGCGCTATTGGAAACACCATATATTTT

D: -
V: TRBV7-9
size: -
J: TRBJ1-2
CDR3: CASSLGGLWGYTF
DNA: TGTGCCAGCAGCTTAGGGGGGCTGTGGGGCTACACCTTC

D: TRBD1
V: TRBV4-1
size: -
J: TRBJ2-5
CDR3: CASSQERAGGSKETQYF
DNA: TGCGCCAGCAGCCAAGAACGGGCAGGGGGCTCCAAAGAGACCCAGTACTTC

D: TRBD2
V: TRBV11-3
size: -
J: TRBJ2-2
CDR3: CASSPGGTGELFF
DNA: TGTGCCAGCAGCCCGGGGGGGACCGGGGAGCTGTTTTTT

D: TRBD2
V: TRBV7-9
size: once
J: TRBJ2-7
CDR3: CASSVGLAGPYEQYF
DNA: TGTGCCAGCAGCGTAGGACTAGCGGGACCCTACGAGCAGTACTTC

D: TRBD1
V: TRBV6-1
size: -
J: TRBJ2-7
CDR3: CASYRDRPDEQYF
DNA: TGTGCCAGTTATAGGGACAGGCCTGACGAGCAGTACTTC

D: TRBD2
V: TRBV5-5
size: -
J: TRBJ2-7
CDR3: CASSLAGLAGPYEQYF
DNA: TGTGCCAGCAGCTTGGCCGGGCTAGCGGGACCATACGAGCAGTACTTC

D: -
V: TRBV14
size: -
J: TRBJ2-2
CDR3: CASSPRVTGELFF
DNA: TGTGCCAGCAGCCCCCGAGTCACCGGGGAGCTGTTTTTT

D: -
V: TRBV9
size: -
J: TRBJ1-4
CDR3: CASSPRGGATNEKLFF
DNA: TGTGCCAGCAGCCCCCGCGGCGGGGCAACTAATGAAAAACTGTTTTTT

D: -
V: TRBV9
size: -
J: TRBJ2-5
CDR3: CASSPGQFGQETQYF
DNA: TGTGCCAGCAGCCCCGGACAGTTCGGACAAGAGACCCAGTACTTC

D: TRBD1
V: TRBV4-1
size: -
J: TRBJ1-5
CDR3: CASSRDRDSNQPQHF
DNA: TGCGCCAGCAGCCGAGACAGGGATAGCAATCAGCCCCAGCATTTT

D: -
V: TRBV6-5
size: -
J: TRBJ2-1
CDR3: CASCQGFSYNEQFF
DNA: TGTGCCAGCTGCCAGGGATTCTCCTACAATGAGCAGTTCTTC